What follows are 8 T cell receptor beta chains derived from one specimen sequenced in a study of shared clonotypes between healthy human individuals. Generated by immunoSEQ multiplex PCR, the TCRdb table keeps only in-frame clones and is missing some. The sample records roughly 2.2 million clones, more than 85% being singletons. What was sequenced was naive CD4+ T cells from PBMCs. Subset indicated: CD45RA+ positively selected. Source of these receptors: a man between 18 and 29 years old in good health. Some clones in this sample may be carry-over from other donors' samples.

The V call is TRBV6-1, the J call TRBJ2-1, with D possibly matching TRBD2 (6 bases). Deletions cut 7 bases from V and 5 bases from J, with 15 bases between. This CDR3 contains 14 residues. Per the germline V gene, CDR1 is MNHNS and CDR2 is SASEGT. CDR3 region: CASMAGNKDNEQFF. The CDR3 DNA reads TGTGCCAGCATGGCGGGAAATAAAGACAATGAGCAGTTCTTC.

The J gene is TRBJ2-3, the V gene TRBV30, with TRBD2 matching over 13 bases. Unmatched junction bases numbered 8, after V lost 3 bases and J lost 5 bases. This CDR3 has 16 residues. Germline V gene data show CDR1 as GTSNPN and CDR2 as SVGIG (reference sequence). This CDR3 is CAWSDGLAGAGDTQYF. CDR3 coding DNA: TGTGCCTGGAGCGACGGACTAGCGGGGGCCGGAGATACGCAGTATTTT.

The chain employs TRBV6-6 and TRBJ2-6; D is possibly TRBD2 (5 bases). The CDR3 spans 13 residues. Trimming removed 10 bases from V and 1 base from J, with 8 bases in between. The germline V gene has CDR1 MNHNY and CDR2 SVGAGI (reference sequence). The CDR3 DNA reads TGTGCCACCACGGGATCTGGGGCCAACGTCCTGACTTTC. This translates into CATTGSGANVLTF.

This chain connects TRBV7-8 to TRBJ2-5; TRBD1 agrees at 8 bases. V shed 5 bases, J shed 5 bases, and the junction held 10 bases outside the gene matches. This CDR3 has 15 amino acids. Germline V gene sequence: CDR1 SGHVS, CDR2 FQNEAQ. The CDR3 DNA reads as TGTGCCAGCAGCCCGGACAGGGTCTTCGGGGAGACCCAGTACTTC. It yields the protein CASSPDRVFGETQYF.

This clone has just one count. The chain joins TRBV18 to TRBJ1-4; D may be TRBD1 (5 bases). The CDR3 has 14 residues. V dropped 4 bases and J dropped 8 bases, with 14 bases sitting between them. CDR1 is KGHSH, CDR2 LQKENI, per germline. CDR3 loop: CASSQGAGEEKLFF. CDR3 in DNA: TGTGCCAGCTCACAAGGGGCCGGAGAGGAAAAACTGTTTTTT. Using reference TRBV18 and TRBJ1-4 for the parts outside the CDR3, the full variable domain is NAGVMQNPRHLVRRRGQEARLRCSPMKGHSHVYWYRQLPEEGLKFMVYLQKENIIDESGMPKERFSAEFPKEGPSILRIQQVVRGDSAAYFCASSQGAGEEKLFFGSGTQLSVL.

The chain uses TRBV27 and TRBJ1-2; D gene unclear. The CDR3 sequence is 11 residues long. Germline V gives CDR1 MNHEY, CDR2 SMNVEV (reference sequence). Trimming took 8 bases from V and 4 from J, leaving 8 bases between them. Here the CDR3 reads CASYLPYGYTF. CDR3 nucleotide sequence: TGTGCCAGCTACCTCCCCTATGGCTACACCTTC.

V and J are TRBV6-7 and TRBJ2-7, with 9 positions matching TRBD1. TRBV6-7 is filed as an ORF, its function uncertain. The CDR3 runs to 13 residues. Trimming took 6 bases from V and 6 from J; bases not matched to a gene: 6. For the CDR3, the DNA is TGTGCCAGCAGCTCGGGACAGGGAACCGAGCAGTACTTC. This translates into CASSSGQGTEQYF.

The J gene is TRBJ2-3, the V gene TRBV5-1; 12 bases map to TRBD2. This CDR3 comprises 16 residues. V lost 4 bases and J lost 1; bases outside the gene matches: 4. Germline V gene data show CDR1 as SGHRS and CDR2 as YFSETQ. In DNA, the CDR3 is TGCGCCAGCAGCCGACTAGCGGGAGTTGGCACAGATACGCAGTATTTT. Its translation is CASSRLAGVGTDTQYF.